Following are 31 T cell receptor beta chains from one sample sequenced in a study of siplizumab effects on memory and regulatory T cells. Clones were sequenced by immunoSEQ multiplex PCR, and TCRdb holds only the in-frame ones, with some missing. The profile shows more than 85,000 clones, around 92% of them singletons. Material: CD4+ T cells sorted from blood. These receptor sequences come from a human donor in good health. Some clones in this sample may be carry-over from other donors' samples.

V usage is TRBV7-8 and J usage is TRBJ2-5; 16 nucleotides align to TRBD2. The CDR3 has 16 residues. Germline V gene lookup returns CDR1 SGHVS and CDR2 FQNEAQ. Trimming cost V 5 bases and J 4 bases; bases outside gene matches: 4. The CDR3 loop reads CASSTGTSGRVETQYF. In nucleotides, the CDR3 is TGTGCCAGCAGCACTGGGACTAGCGGGAGGGTAGAGACCCAGTACTTC.

The J gene is TRBJ2-5, the V gene TRBV5-4; possibly TRBD2 for D (5 bases). The CDR3 spans 15 residues. Trimming took off 2 bases at V and 2 bases at J, with 13 bases between the two ends. The V gene's germline CDR1 is SGHNT and CDR2 YYREEE (reference sequence). CDR3 bases: TGTGCCAGCAGCTTAAAAGCGGAGCCTCAAGAGACCCAGTACTTC. It yields the protein CASSLKAEPQETQYF.

Regarding this clone: At the DNA level, this CDR3 is encoded by other sequences in the same sample as well. The chain couples TRBV9 to TRBJ1-3; D remains ambiguous. The CDR3 spans 15 residues. The V end was cut by 4 bases, the J end by 2 bases, with 13 bases between. CDR1 is SGDLS, CDR2 YYNGEE, per germline. CDR3 sequence: CASSQTAGTGNTIYF. CDR3 sequence (DNA): TGTGCCAGCAGCCAAACCGCGGGAACTGGAAACACCATATATTTT.

In this sample, this clone turned up a few times. The chain has TRBV14 and TRBJ2-7; maybe TRBD2 (6 bases). This CDR3 spans 16 amino acids. Germline V gene sequence: CDR1 SGHDN, CDR2 FVKESK. Trimming left V 4 bases short and J 2 bases short, with 18 bases between. CDR3 nucleotide sequence: TGTGCCAGCAGCCGATACCGGGAGCCAATTCCCTACGAGCAGTACTTC. Protein product: CASSRYREPIPYEQYF.

The chain joins TRBV18 to TRBJ2-7; D not certain. CDR3 length equals 14 residues. CDR1 is KGHSH, CDR2 LQKENI, per germline. V was clipped by 3 bases and J by 0 bases, with 9 bases between them. CDR3 sequence (DNA): TGTGCCAGCTCACCTGGAAGGAGCTCCTACGAGCAGTACTTC. Translated: CASSPGRSSYEQYF.

This chain links TRBV5-1 with TRBJ1-6, with 10 nucleotides matching TRBD1. The CDR3 extends over 15 amino acids. The germline V gene has CDR1 SGHRS and CDR2 YFSETQ. J gave up 3 bases and V 4 bases, and 1 base lay outside the gene matches. The CDR3 loop is CASSRDRGYNSPLHF. CDR3 DNA sequence: TGCGCCAGCAGCCGGGACAGGGGCTATAATTCACCCCTCCACTTT.

The V gene is TRBV2, the J gene TRBJ2-3, with D unclear. V was cut by 2 bases and J by 7 bases, with 4 bases left in between. This CDR3 has 11 residues. CDR1 SNHLY and CDR2 FYNNEI come from the germline V gene. The CDR3 region has the DNA TGTGCCAGCAGTGAACTGAATACGCAGTATTTT. Its protein is CASSELNTQYF.

The chain couples TRBV5-1 to TRBJ2-3; a weak D match, TRBD2 (5 bases). V lost 5 bases, J lost 8 bases, and 15 bases lay in between. This CDR3 is 13 amino acids long. Germline V lookup: CDR1 SGHRS, CDR2 YFSETQ. Here the CDR3 reads CASSESGIGTQYF. The DNA of the CDR3 is TGCGCCAGCAGTGAATCCGGGATCGGTACGCAGTATTTT.

The chain combines TRBV7-9 with TRBJ1-2; possible D gene TRBD1, 6 bases. Germline V gives CDR1 SEHNR, CDR2 FQNEAQ (reference sequence). The CDR3 runs 15 residues. V lost 3 bases and J lost 0, with 11 bases in between. The CDR3 sequence is CASSFFGQTNYGYTF. Here the CDR3 DNA reads TGTGCCAGCAGCTTTTTTGGACAGACTAACTATGGCTACACCTTC.

This clone was counted once. The chain links TRBV6-6 to TRBJ2-3, with D perhaps matching TRBD1 or TRBD2 (5 bases each). The CDR3 is 16 residues long. The V end was cut by 1 base, the J end by 0 bases, with 11 bases between. CDR1 and CDR2 (germline): MNHNY, SVGAGI (reference sequence). The DNA of the CDR3 is TGTGCCAGCAGTTACTTGTCGGGGACCAGCACAGATACGCAGTATTTT. Protein sequence: CASSYLSGTSTDTQYF.

The chain uses TRBV5-1 and TRBJ2-3; D uncertain. CDR3 length: 13 residues. Germline CDR1 SGHRS, CDR2 YFSETQ. Trimming stripped 0 bases from V and 4 bases from J, with 6 bases between. Here the CDR3 reads CASSLDQADTQYF. CDR3 in DNA: TGCGCCAGCAGCTTGGATCAGGCAGATACGCAGTATTTT.

This sequence joins TRBV28 and TRBJ1-4, with a tentative D call TRBD1 (6 bases). V was shortened by 1 base and J by 7 bases, with 13 bases between the two germline ends. The CDR3 extends over 15 amino acids. Per germline, CDR1 MDHEN and CDR2 SYDVKM. The CDR3 DNA reads TGTGCCAGCAGTTTATTGCAGGGGAGGGGTGAAAAACTGTTTTTT. Residues: CASSLLQGRGEKLFF. The complete variable domain, with remaining parts taken from reference TRBV28 and TRBJ1-4, reads DVKVTQSSRYLVKRTGEKVFLECVQDMDHENMFWYRQDPGLGLRLIYFSYDVKMKEKGDIPEGYSVSREKKERFSLILESASTNQTSMYLCASSLLQGRGEKLFFGSGTQLSVL.

The J gene is TRBJ2-5, the V gene TRBV4-2; no clear D gene. Per the germline V gene, CDR1 is LGHNA and CDR2 is YNFKEQ. V was trimmed by 4 bases and J by 3 bases, leaving 15 bases between them. The CDR3 extends over 15 amino acids. CDR3: CASSRFRSREETQYF. Here the CDR3 DNA reads TGTGCCAGCAGCCGATTTCGGAGTAGAGAAGAGACCCAGTACTTC.

The chain couples TRBV7-3 to TRBJ2-3; D is unclear. Trimming took off 0 bases at V and 6 bases at J, with 13 bases between the two ends. CDR1 is SGHTA and CDR2 is FQGTGA in the germline V gene. The CDR3 has 15 amino acids. The CDR3 loop reads CASSLTGILTDTQYF. The CDR3 nucleotides are TGTGCCAGCAGCTTAACAGGAATTTTAACGGATACGCAGTATTTT. The full variable domain, in which reference TRBV7-3 and TRBJ2-3 provide the parts outside the CDR3, is GAGVSQTPSNKVTEKGKYVELRCDPISGHTALYWYRQSLGQGPEFLIYFQGTGAADDSGLPNDRFFAVRPEGSVSTLKIQRTERGDSAVYLCASSLTGILTDTQYFGPGTRLTVL.

The chain couples TRBV6-6 to TRBJ2-5; either TRBD1 or TRBD2 may supply D (5 bases each). The CDR3 length is 12 residues. Germline V gene lookup returns CDR1 MNHNY and CDR2 SVGAGI (reference sequence). The V and J ends lost 7 bases and 7 bases respectively, with 13 bases between them. CDR3 nucleotides: TGTGCCAGCACAGGGAGCTCCGGGACCCAGTACTTC. Protein sequence: CASTGSSGTQYF.

This clone appeared once. The V call is TRBV7-6, the J call TRBJ1-2; 7 bases agree with TRBD1. V was clipped by 1 base and J by 8 bases; unmatched bases: 10. This CDR3 spans 15 amino acids. The germline CDR1 and CDR2 sequences are SGHVS and FNYEAQ. The CDR3 region has the DNA TGTGCCAGCAGCTTAGACGGGCAGGGGGGCGTCGGCTACACCTTC. It yields the protein CASSLDGQGGVGYTF.

The CDR3 nucleotides are TGTGCCAGCAGCTTAGTGGGTCAGGGGGCCTCCTACGAGCAGTACTTC. Protein sequence: CASSLVGQGASYEQYF. This chain uses TRBV7-9 with TRBJ2-7; 8 nucleotides match TRBD1. Trimming took 1 base from V and 0 from J; bases not matched to a gene: 5. The germline V gene encodes CDR1 SEHNR and CDR2 FQNEAQ (reference sequence). The CDR3 length is 16 residues.

The chain carries TRBV18 and TRBJ1-1; perhaps TRBD1 as D (6 bases). Germline V CDR1 and CDR2: KGHSH, LQKENI. V was trimmed by 3 bases and J by 0 bases, leaving 11 bases between them. The CDR3 consists of 15 residues. Here the CDR3 reads CASSPGQLVNTEAFF. CDR3 DNA sequence: TGTGCCAGCTCACCTGGACAGTTGGTGAACACTGAAGCTTTCTTT.

The rearrangement links TRBV19 to TRBJ2-7; TRBD1 is a possible D gene (6 bases). The V and J ends lost 1 base and 0 bases respectively, with 13 bases between them. Germline CDR1 reads LNHDA; CDR2 reads SQIVND (reference sequence). The CDR3 extends over 16 amino acids. The CDR3 here is CASSIGLTGSSYEQYF. The CDR3 DNA reads TGTGCCAGTAGTATAGGCTTGACAGGAAGCTCCTACGAGCAGTACTTC. Supplemented by reference TRBV19 and TRBJ2-7, the full variable domain reads DGGITQSPKYLFRKEGQNVTLSCEQNLNHDAMYWYRQDPGQGLRLIYYSQIVNDFQKGDIAEGYSVSREKKESFPLTVTSAQKNPTAFYLCASSIGLTGSSYEQYFGPGTRLTVT.

This chain connects TRBV2 to TRBJ2-3; TRBD1 aligns across 7 bases. With 4 bases clipped from V and 8 bases from J, the junction kept 3 bases outside the gene matches. The CDR3 contains 12 residues. The germline V gene has CDR1 SNHLY and CDR2 FYNNEI. The CDR3 DNA sequence: TGTGCCAGCAGTGTCTCAGGGGGTACGCAGTATTTT. Encoded protein: CASSVSGGTQYF.

The chain is built from TRBV5-1 and TRBJ2-7, with a weak D call TRBD1 (5 bases). V gave up 5 bases and J gave up 2 bases, with 14 bases separating them. The germline gives CDR1 SGHRS, CDR2 YFSETQ. This CDR3 has 14 residues. The DNA for the CDR3 is TGCGCCAGCAGATCTCGATTGGGGCCCTACGAGCAGTACTTC. It is translated as CASRSRLGPYEQYF.

The chain joins TRBV7-3 to TRBJ2-6; no definite D call. The CDR3 extends over 15 amino acids. Germline CDR1 is SGHTA and CDR2 is FQGTGA. V lost 4 bases to trimming and J lost 0 bases, with 7 bases between them. The CDR3 bases are TGTGCCAGCAGCTCCGGGCTCTCTGGGGCCAACGTCCTGACTTTC. Translated, it gives CASSSGLSGANVLTF.

This chain joins TRBV7-8 and TRBJ2-4; D remains ambiguous. V was shortened by 5 bases and J by 8 bases, with 16 bases between the two germline ends. Germline CDR1 SGHVS, CDR2 FQNEAQ. The length of the CDR3 is 14 residues. This CDR3 is CASSESTASDIQYF. The CDR3 DNA is TGTGCCAGCAGCGAATCGACGGCTTCAGACATTCAGTACTTC.

The rearrangement joins TRBV9 to TRBJ2-7, with 8 bases aligning to TRBD1. The CDR3 runs to 14 residues. From germline, CDR1 is SGDLS and CDR2 YYNGEE. After removal of 3 bases from V and 5 bases from J, the junction contained 7 bases not matched to a gene. CDR3 amino acids: CASSEAGGVNEQYF. In nucleotides, the CDR3 is TGTGCCAGCAGCGAGGCAGGGGGCGTAAACGAGCAGTACTTC.

The chain combines TRBV14 with TRBJ2-7, with TRBD2 matching 10 bases. This CDR3 comprises 14 residues. The junction had 5 bases not matched to a gene; V was cut back by 6 bases and J by 3 bases. The germline V gene encodes CDR1 SGHDN and CDR2 FVKESK. CDR3 in amino acids: CASSRAGGGYEQYF. CDR3 bases: TGTGCCAGCAGTCGAGCGGGAGGGGGCTACGAGCAGTACTTC.

The chain combines TRBV6-4 with TRBJ2-1; the D gene is possibly TRBD2 (6 bases). Germline lookup yields CDR1 MRHNA and CDR2 SNTAGT. Trimming took 5 bases from V and 5 from J, leaving 13 bases between them. This CDR3 contains 14 residues. The chain's CDR3 is CASSRGVADNEQFF. The CDR3 DNA reads TGTGCCAGCAGTCGCGGGGTAGCCGACAATGAGCAGTTCTTC.

This sequence joins TRBV5-1 and TRBJ1-3; D ambiguous. Germline CDR1 SGHRS, CDR2 YFSETQ. This CDR3 has 13 amino acids. The V gene lost 4 bases and the J gene lost 0 bases, with 5 bases spanning the gap. The DNA of the CDR3 is TGCGCCAGCAGCGCGGACTCTGGAAACACCATATATTTT. It yields the protein CASSADSGNTIYF.

This chain joins TRBV6-1 and TRBJ2-1; 8 bases agree with TRBD2. Losses at the gene ends were 10 bases for V and 4 bases for J; bases not matched to a gene: 9. Germline-derived CDR1 and CDR2 are MNHNS and SASEGT. CDR3 length equals 14 residues. In DNA, the CDR3 is TGTGCCACCCCCGGGAGCGGGGGTTACAATGAGCAGTTCTTC. Its translation is CATPGSGGYNEQFF.

CDR3: CASSPFRPNYGYTF. The CDR3, as DNA: TGTGCCAGCAGTCCATTCAGACCTAACTATGGCTACACCTTC. The chain uses TRBV28 and TRBJ1-2; no clear D gene. The CDR3 has 14 amino acids. CDR1 MDHEN and CDR2 SYDVKM come from the germline V gene. V was shortened by 5 bases and J by 0 bases, with 10 bases between the two germline ends.

The gene calls are TRBV2 and TRBJ2-4, with D hard to call. Germline assignment: CDR1 SNHLY and CDR2 FYNNEI. Trimming removed 7 bases at V and 0 bases at J, with 19 bases between. The CDR3 has 17 amino acids. CDR3 coding DNA: TGTGCCAGCAAGGTAGAAGACCAACCCCTAGCCAAAAACATTCAGTACTTC. Translating it yields CASKVEDQPLAKNIQYF.

The V gene is TRBV28, the J gene TRBJ2-7; 12 positions agree with TRBD2. The CDR3 runs to 14 residues. CDR1 is MDHEN and CDR2 is SYDVKM in the germline V gene. Germline trimming cut 5 bases from V and 3 bases from J; bases unmatched to any gene: 2. In nucleotides, the CDR3 is TGTGCCAGCAGTCGACTAGCGGGAGTCTACGAGCAGTACTTC. It codes for CASSRLAGVYEQYF.